This T cell receptor (beta chain) was sequenced during a study of human T cells and chemical hapten exposure (dated by TCRdb to the early 2020s). Notes on the research overall: For sensitization, 2% DPC in acetone was applied to a roughly 2 cm by roughly 2 cm area of upper inner arm skin. Throughout the study period of about 23 weeks, patients also received therapeutic DPC doses to the scalp every week. Patch testing was performed on the upper back with Finn chambers containing 0.01% DPC, and the patch tests were scored after 6 days according to International Contact Dermatitis Research Group standards. Most of the patients in the cohort were female, and the cohort covered alopecia areata with under or over 50% scalp involvement, alopecia totalis and alopecia universalis. Libraries were pooled for sequencing, and per-sample TCR yields varied mainly because of small differences in library volumes within the pool. The study tracked peripheral blood TCR repertoire changes in vivo during primary and secondary sensitization to the hapten diphenylcyclopropenone (DPC) in alopecia patients. Blood was sampled from patients pre-sensitization (week 0) and at 2, 6 and about 24 weeks after DPC sensitization. Blood for TCR sequencing was provided by twenty-nine alopecia patients at one to four time points (pre-sensitization, 2, 6 and 24 weeks).

Per the publication, the time point label means: pre-sensitization, week 0. This specimen's treatment or condition label, interpreted: therapeutic diphenylcyclopropenone sensitization with weekly scalp DPC. At each patch-test visit, blood was drawn before the patch test was applied. Patients were considered eligible if aged 18 to 70, diagnosed with alopecia and deemed suitable for DPC therapy, and patients were excluded if pregnant. Total RNA was extracted from unfractionated whole blood collected in Tempus Blood RNA tubes. In this sample, this clonotype turned up a few times. Its binding antigen is unknown. Base-call qualities are not available, and no considerably larger clone is one nucleotide away. Preparation of the library involved RACE. Sequencing instrument: NextSeq 500. During library preparation, unique molecular identifiers were attached to individual cDNA molecules so that TCRs could be counted quantitatively and reproducibly. For every blood RNA sample, sequencing covered both the TCR alpha and TCR beta chains. For the original study's pipeline: A median of roughly 98,000 TCRs per sample was observed, with a range of about 23,224 to 750,000. The Decombinator software suite was used to annotate the V, J and CDR3 of the TCR reads. To make PS versus PT1 abundance plots, every sample was subsampled to the same number of TCRs (28,000). TCRs were defined as expanded if absent before sensitization and observed at least eight times at the 2-week time point. The public reads were reprocessed in TCRdb via fastp at Q25 and MiXCR, keeping in-frame beta chains. Merged by CDR3 protein, the rows form single entries marked with the most common genes and DNA. The authors' filters were not applied to this entry. Counted in this sample were 250,000 to 300,000 distinct CDR3 sequences; approximately 7.5% of them appeared once. The ten largest clones capture more than 1% of the sample.

The CDR3 spans 14 residues, from the cysteine through the phenylalanine. The only DNA kept is the CDR3, 42 bases in frame from the first base. V was cut back by 0 bases and J by 11 bases, leaving a gap of 19 bases between them. CDR1 and CDR2, per the germline V gene (reference sequence), are DFQATT and SNEGSKA. The paper's findings and limits, for the study overall: The number of PT1 expanded TCRs positively correlated with patch test score, significant at thresholds 8, 16 and 32 but not 4. Repeated subsampling changed both the strength of the expansion versus patch-test correlation and the threshold at which the correlation became significant. Because all patients had alopecia, a presumed autoimmune disease, the immune response of the patients might differ from that of healthy individuals. Compared with pre-sensitization or healthy control sets, expanded TCRs formed significantly more large CDR3 similarity clusters, which is consistent with antigen-driven responses. DPC sensitization did not change how many TCRs were above 1 in 1000 frequency, and no evidence was found of alterations in global repertoire structure.

This sequence uses TRBV20-1 and TRBJ1-1, with TRBD1 perhaps the D gene, on 5 matching bases. The material was whole blood, obtained in connection with sensitization to the hapten diphenylcyclopropenone (DPC). The sequence derives from a man between 18 and 29 years old with alopecia areata. Some clones in this sample may be carry-over from other donors' samples. The nucleotide sequence reads TGCAGTGCTAGAGATCCCGACGGGACCCCTGCGGCTTTCTTT. Its protein reads: CSARDPDGTPAAFF.